What follows is one T cell receptor beta chain and its context. At one of its ends the junction is not consistent with the germline gene, which may arise from a read error. The sample belongs to a study of blood T cells in healthy people across ages. Primed by a sample-barcoded 5' primer and a J-beta primer mix, a second PCR proceeded for roughly 6 to 12 cycles. MiXCR was run by TCRdb on the 5' RACE reads, yielding one entry per CDR3 protein. Of 700,000 or so distinct CDR3 sequences in the sample, 20% to 25% were seen once. This TCR derives from a man aged 65 to 79 in good health. Sequenced material: blood.

This CDR3 is CANSYSSIRTYEQYF. In DNA, the CDR3 is TGTGCCAACAGTTACTCGTCTATACGAACCTACGAGCAGTACTTC. The chain couples TRBV6-6 to TRBJ2-1; D is unresolved. The DNA matches TRBJ2-7 better at its end, which makes the J call doubtful. CDR1 and CDR2 from the germline V gene are MNHNY and SVGAGI (reference sequence). The CDR3 totals 15 residues.